This T cell receptor beta chain comes out of a study of blood T cell repertoires in COVID-19. Using immunoSEQ multiplex PCR, the repertoire was profiled, and TCRdb retains in-frame clones only, with some absent. The sample lists approximately 76,000 clones; around 83% were seen once. The V gene's germline CDR1 is ENHRY and CDR2 SYGVKD. CDR3 length equals 13 residues. The germline V and J ends were trimmed by 10 bases and 0 bases, with 9 bases remaining between them. V usage is TRBV10-3 and J usage is TRBJ1-4, with D unclear. The origin of this receptor is a woman at least 80 years old with active or convalescent COVID-19. Sequences were obtained from peripheral blood. DNA for the CDR3: TGTGCCACCTGCGTTGCAACTAATGAAAAACTGTTTTTT. Its translation: CATCVATNEKLFF.